Sequencing of this TCR beta chain was carried out in a study of glioma-infiltrating T cells. Germline CDR1 ENHRY, CDR2 SYGVKD. Trimming shortened V by 3 bases and J by 7 bases, and 12 bases separated the two germline ends. The CDR3 consists of 13 residues. Amplification of TCR alpha and beta CDR3 regions from RNA used iRepertoire nested multiplex PCR. TCRdb used MiXCR to reprocess the multiplex PCR reads, holding one entry per CDR3 protein. The table has about 190,000 distinct CDR3 sequences, approximately 30% seen once. Many counts were recorded for this clonotype. Material: glioma tissue, nonneoplastic brain tissue, or PBMCs (not recorded which). The V and J genes are TRBV10-3 and TRBJ2-5; possible D gene TRBD1, 5 bases. This TCR was sampled from a human donor with low-grade glioma or glioblastoma, undergoing nonglioma brain surgery, or in good health (not recorded which). The CDR3 DNA reads TGTGCCATCAGTGACGTGGGAACAGGGACCCAGTACTTC. Protein product: CAISDVGTGTQYF.